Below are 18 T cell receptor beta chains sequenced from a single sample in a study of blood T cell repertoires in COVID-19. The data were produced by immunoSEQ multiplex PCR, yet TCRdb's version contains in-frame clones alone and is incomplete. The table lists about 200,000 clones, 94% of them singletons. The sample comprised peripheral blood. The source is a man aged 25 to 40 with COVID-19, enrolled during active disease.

The CDR3 reads CASTMTDNTQPQHF. The CDR3 DNA is TGCGCCAGCACCATGACAGACAATACTCAGCCCCAGCATTTT. V is TRBV4-1 and J is TRBJ1-5, with a possible D match to TRBD1 (5 bases). The CDR3 spans 14 residues. Looked up from germline, CDR1 is MGHRA and CDR2 is YSYEKL. The ends were cut back, 7 bases at V and 6 bases at J, with 16 bases in the middle.

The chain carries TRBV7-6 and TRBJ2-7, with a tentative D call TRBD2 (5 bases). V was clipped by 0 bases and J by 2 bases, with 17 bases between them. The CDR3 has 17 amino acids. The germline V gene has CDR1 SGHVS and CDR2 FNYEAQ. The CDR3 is CASSLARGRATTYEQYF. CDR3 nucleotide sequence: TGTGCCAGCAGCTTAGCCAGAGGGCGCGCTACCACCTACGAGCAGTACTTC.

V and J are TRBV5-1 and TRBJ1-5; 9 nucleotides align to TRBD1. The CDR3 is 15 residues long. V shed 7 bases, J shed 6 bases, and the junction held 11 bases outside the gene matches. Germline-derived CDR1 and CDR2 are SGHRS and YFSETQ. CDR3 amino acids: CASSPSGTGRQPQHF. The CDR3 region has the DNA TGCGCCAGCTCCCCGTCCGGGACAGGGCGTCAGCCCCAGCATTTT.

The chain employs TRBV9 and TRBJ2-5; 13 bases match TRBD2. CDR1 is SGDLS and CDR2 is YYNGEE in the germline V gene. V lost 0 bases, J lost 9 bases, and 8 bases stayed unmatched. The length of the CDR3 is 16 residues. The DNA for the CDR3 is TGTGCCAGCAGCGTAGGACTAGCGGGGGGACCCCATGCCCAGTACTTC. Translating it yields CASSVGLAGGPHAQYF. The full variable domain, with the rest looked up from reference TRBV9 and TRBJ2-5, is DSGVTQTPKHLITATGQRVTLRCSPRSGDLSVYWYQQSLDQGLQFLIQYYNGEERAKGNILERFSAQQFPDLHSELNLSSLELGDSALYFCASSVGLAGGPHAQYFGPGTRLLVL.

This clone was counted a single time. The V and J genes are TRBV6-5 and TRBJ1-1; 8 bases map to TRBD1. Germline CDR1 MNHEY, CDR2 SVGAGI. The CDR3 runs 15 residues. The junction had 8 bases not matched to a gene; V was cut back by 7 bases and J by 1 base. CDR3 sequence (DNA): TGTGCCAGCACCCCACCGGGACAGGCGAACACTGAAGCTTTCTTT. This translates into CASTPPGQANTEAFF.

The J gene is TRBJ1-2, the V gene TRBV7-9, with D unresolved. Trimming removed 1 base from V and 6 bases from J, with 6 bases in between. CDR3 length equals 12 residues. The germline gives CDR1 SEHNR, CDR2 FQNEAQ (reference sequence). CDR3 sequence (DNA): TGTGCCAGCAGCTTAGGTGGAGATGGCTACACCTTC. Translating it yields CASSLGGDGYTF.

The CDR3: CASDRRGNTIYF. In DNA, the CDR3 is TGTGCCAGCGACAGGAGGGGAAACACCATATATTTT. The chain uses TRBV12-3 or TRBV12-4 and TRBJ1-3; a possible D gene is TRBD1 (6 bases). V lost 8 bases, J lost 4 bases, and 9 bases lay in between. The CDR3 contains 12 residues.

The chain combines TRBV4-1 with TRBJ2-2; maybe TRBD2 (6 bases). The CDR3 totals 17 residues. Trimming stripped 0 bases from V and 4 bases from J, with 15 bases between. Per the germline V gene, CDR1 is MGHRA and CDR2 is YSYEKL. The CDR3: CASSQEVGLPSTGELFF. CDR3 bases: TGCGCCAGCAGCCAAGAGGTGGGACTGCCAAGCACCGGGGAGCTGTTTTTT.

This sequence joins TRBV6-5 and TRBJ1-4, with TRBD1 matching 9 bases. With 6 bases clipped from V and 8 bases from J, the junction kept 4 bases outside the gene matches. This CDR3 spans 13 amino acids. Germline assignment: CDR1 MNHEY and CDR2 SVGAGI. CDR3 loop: CASRRTGDEKLFF. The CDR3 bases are TGTGCCAGCAGGAGGACAGGGGACGAAAAACTGTTTTTT.

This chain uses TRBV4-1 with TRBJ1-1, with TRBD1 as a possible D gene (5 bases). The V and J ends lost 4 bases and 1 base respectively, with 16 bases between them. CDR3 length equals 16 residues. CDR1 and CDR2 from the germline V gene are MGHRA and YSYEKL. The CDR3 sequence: CASSRSAGKGNTEAFF. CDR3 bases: TGCGCCAGCAGCCGATCCGCAGGGAAGGGGAACACTGAAGCTTTCTTT.

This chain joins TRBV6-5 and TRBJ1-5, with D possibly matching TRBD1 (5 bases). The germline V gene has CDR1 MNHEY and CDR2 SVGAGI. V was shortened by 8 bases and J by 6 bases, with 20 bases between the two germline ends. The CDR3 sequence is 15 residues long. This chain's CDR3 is CASLSGGQGFQPQHF. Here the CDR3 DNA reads TGTGCCAGCCTTTCCGGTGGGCAGGGATTTCAGCCCCAGCATTTT.

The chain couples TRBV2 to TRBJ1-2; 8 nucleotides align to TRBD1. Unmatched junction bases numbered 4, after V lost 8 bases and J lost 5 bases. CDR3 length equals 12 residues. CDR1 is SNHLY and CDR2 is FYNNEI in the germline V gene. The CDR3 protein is CASGRTGYGYTF. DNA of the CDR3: TGTGCCAGCGGCAGGACAGGGTATGGCTACACCTTC.

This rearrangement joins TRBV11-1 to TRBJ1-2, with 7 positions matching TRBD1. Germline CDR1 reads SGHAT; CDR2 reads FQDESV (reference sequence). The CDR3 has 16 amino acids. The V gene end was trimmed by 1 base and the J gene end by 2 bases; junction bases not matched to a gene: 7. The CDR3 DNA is TGTGCCAGCAGCTTAGAGGGCGGACAGGCGAACTATGGCTACACCTTC. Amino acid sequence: CASSLEGGQANYGYTF.

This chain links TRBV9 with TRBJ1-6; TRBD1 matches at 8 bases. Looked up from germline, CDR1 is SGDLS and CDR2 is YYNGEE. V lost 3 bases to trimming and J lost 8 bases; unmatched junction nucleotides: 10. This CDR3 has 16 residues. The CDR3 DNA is TGTGCCAGCAGCGCTGTGACAGGGGTCGGTCATTCACCCCTCCACTTT. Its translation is CASSAVTGVGHSPLHF.

CDR3 region: CATSGQTGPLNEQFF. DNA of the CDR3: TGTGCCACCAGCGGTCAGACAGGTCCCTTGAATGAGCAGTTCTTC. The gene calls are TRBV24-1 and TRBJ2-1, with D possibly matching TRBD1 (6 bases). Trimming took 7 bases from V and 7 from J, leaving 19 bases between them. The CDR3 is 15 residues long. Germline CDR1 is KGHDR and CDR2 is SFDVKD.

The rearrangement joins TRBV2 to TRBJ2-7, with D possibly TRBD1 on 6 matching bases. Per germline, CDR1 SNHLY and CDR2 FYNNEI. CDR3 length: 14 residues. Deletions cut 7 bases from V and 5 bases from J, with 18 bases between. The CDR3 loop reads CASNPPRGYDEQYF. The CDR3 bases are TGTGCCAGCAACCCTCCTAGGGGGTACGACGAGCAGTACTTC.

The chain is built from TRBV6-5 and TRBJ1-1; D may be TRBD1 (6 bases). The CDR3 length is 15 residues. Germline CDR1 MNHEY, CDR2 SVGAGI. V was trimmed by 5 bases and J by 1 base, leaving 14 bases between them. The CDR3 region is CASSTQRGWNTEAFF. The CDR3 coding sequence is TGTGCCAGCAGTACTCAAAGGGGGTGGAACACTGAAGCTTTCTTT.

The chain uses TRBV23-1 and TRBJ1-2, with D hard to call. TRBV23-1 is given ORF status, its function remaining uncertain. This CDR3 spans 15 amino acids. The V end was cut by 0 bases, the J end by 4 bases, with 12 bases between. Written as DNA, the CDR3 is TGCGCCAGCAGTCAATCGGTGGAGGCCGTCTATGGCTACACCTTC. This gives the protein CASSQSVEAVYGYTF.